This T cell receptor beta chain was sequenced in a study of blood T cell repertoires in COVID-19. Germline V gene data show CDR1 as KGHSH and CDR2 as LQKENI. V was cut by 5 bases and J by 4 bases, with 11 bases left in between. There are 13 residues in the CDR3. Assay used: immunoSEQ multiplex PCR; TCRdb lists only in-frame clones, some missing. The table includes 250,000 to 300,000 clones, approximately 90% detected once. All enrollees were roughly 18 to 95 years old and from about 25 US areas. The V call is TRBV18, the J call TRBJ1-1; no definite D call. The receptor was isolated from a woman aged 40-49 years with acute COVID-19. The sample taken for sequencing was PBMCs or T cells enriched from blood (not recorded which). In nucleotides, the CDR3 is TGTGCCAGCTCAGCACAAGCGGGCACTGAAGCTTTCTTT. This sequence encodes CASSAQAGTEAFF.